The 23 T cell receptor beta chains reported below all come from one sample, sequenced in a study of blood T cell repertoires in COVID-19. Only in-frame clones appear in the TCRdb table, and some are missing; sequencing was by immunoSEQ multiplex PCR. The sample comprises about 160,000 clones, 80% to 90% of which are singletons, and roughly 5% rests with the top ten. Sequenced input: peripheral blood. The receptors derive from a woman aged 45-65 years with COVID-19, enrolled during active disease.

Here the CDR3 DNA reads TGTGCCACCAGCAGCGGACTGAGTAGCAATCAGCCCCAGCATTTT. Translated: CATSSGLSSNQPQHF. V usage is TRBV15 and J usage is TRBJ1-5; D not resolved. CDR3 size: 15 residues. The V gene's germline CDR1 is LNHNV and CDR2 YYDKDF (reference sequence). V shed 3 bases and J shed 0 bases, with 9 bases lying between them.

The rearrangement joins TRBV5-1 to TRBJ2-2, with 7 nucleotides matching TRBD1. The CDR3 has 15 amino acids. Looked up from germline, CDR1 is SGHRS and CDR2 is YFSETQ. The V and J ends lost 3 bases and 4 bases, in that order; junction bases with no gene match: 6. CDR3 region: CASSSSGQATGELFF. In DNA, the CDR3 is TGCGCCAGCAGCTCCTCCGGACAGGCCACCGGGGAGCTGTTTTTT.

The CDR3, as DNA: TGCGCCAGCAGCCCGCACGGACAGGGAGACTATGGCTACACCTTC. Translating it yields CASSPHGQGDYGYTF. The chain employs TRBV4-3 and TRBJ1-2; 8 positions agree with TRBD1. CDR1 is LGHNA and CDR2 is YSLEER in the germline V gene. Trimming took 4 bases from V and 3 from J; bases not matched to a gene: 7. CDR3 size: 15 residues.

This chain links TRBV27 with TRBJ2-5; tentative D call: TRBD1 (6 bases). Germline V CDR1 and CDR2: MNHEY, SMNVEV (reference sequence). The CDR3 runs to 18 residues. The V and J ends lost 4 bases and 1 base respectively, with 22 bases between them. Written as DNA, the CDR3 is TGTGCCAGCAGTTCCAGCCCCGTTCTTGACAGGTCCCAAGAGACCCAGTACTTC. Protein sequence: CASSSSPVLDRSQETQYF.

The chain employs TRBV12-3 or TRBV12-4 and TRBJ2-3, with 8 bases fitting TRBD1. This CDR3 region has 13 residues. The V gene end was trimmed by 5 bases and the J gene end by 5 bases; junction bases not matched to a gene: 3. CDR3: CASSGQGGDTQYF. The DNA for the CDR3 is TGTGCCAGCAGTGGACAGGGTGGAGATACGCAGTATTTT.

The gene calls are TRBV15 and TRBJ2-2; 8 nucleotides agree with TRBD2. The CDR3 contains 22 residues. Germline CDR1 and CDR2: LNHNV and YYDKDF (reference sequence). Germline trimming cut 1 base from V and 0 bases from J; bases unmatched to any gene: 19. The CDR3 sequence is CATSRGFRLAGTIGANTGELFF. The CDR3 coding sequence is TGTGCCACCAGCAGAGGTTTCCGGCTAGCGGGTACTATAGGGGCGAACACCGGGGAGCTGTTTTTT.

The gene calls are TRBV3-1 (or the pseudogene TRBV3-2) and TRBJ2-7; 9 bases fit TRBD1. V shed 5 bases and J 6 bases; nucleotides not matched to a gene: 8. This CDR3 spans 14 amino acids. CDR1 is LGHDT, CDR2 YNNKEL, per germline (reference sequence). This CDR3 is CASSDRDRVFEQYF. The CDR3 bases are TGTGCCAGCAGCGACCGGGACAGGGTTTTCGAGCAGTACTTC.

The chain employs TRBV28 and TRBJ2-7, with 7 positions matching TRBD1. The V and J ends lost 6 bases and 0 bases, in that order; junction bases with no gene match: 8. CDR3 length: 15 amino acids. Looked up from germline, CDR1 is MDHEN and CDR2 is SYDVKM. The CDR3 reads CASSTTGSSSYEQYF. Here the CDR3 DNA reads TGTGCCAGCAGCACGACAGGGTCCTCCTCCTACGAGCAGTACTTC.

V gene TRBV5-4 combines with J gene TRBJ2-5, with 15 positions matching TRBD2. The germline CDR1 and CDR2 sequences are SGHNT and YYREEE (reference sequence). CDR3 length: 16 amino acids. V lost 4 bases and J lost 5; bases outside the gene matches: 6. The CDR3 loop is CASSPRTSGGAETQYF. As DNA, the CDR3 is TGTGCCAGCAGCCCTCGGACTAGCGGGGGGGCGGAGACCCAGTACTTC.

Here the CDR3 reads CASSIVGNYGYTF. The DNA for the CDR3 is TGTGCCAGTAGTATAGTCGGTAACTATGGCTACACCTTC. The V gene is TRBV19, the J gene TRBJ1-2; D uncertain. There are 13 residues in the CDR3. The V and J ends lost 1 base and 1 base respectively, with 4 bases between them. The germline V gene has CDR1 LNHDA and CDR2 SQIVND (reference sequence).

This clone was picked up one time. The V gene is TRBV6-5, the J gene TRBJ1-1, with D unclear. CDR1 is MNHEY, CDR2 SVGAGI, per germline. CDR3 length: 13 amino acids. Trimming shortened V by 6 bases and J by 1 base, and 9 bases separated the two germline ends. This CDR3 is CASSVHKNTEAFF. The CDR3 DNA reads TGTGCCAGCAGCGTCCACAAGAACACTGAAGCTTTCTTT.

V is TRBV7-9 and J is TRBJ2-3; the D gene is possibly TRBD2 (6 bases). Germline-derived CDR1 and CDR2 are SEHNR and FQNEAQ (reference sequence). The CDR3 is 15 amino acids. Trimming took 5 bases from V and 1 from J, leaving 13 bases between them. The CDR3: CASSPPGDRTDTQYF. The CDR3 DNA sequence: TGTGCCAGCAGCCCACCGGGGGATCGCACAGATACGCAGTATTTT. Full variable domain (outside the CDR3, taken from reference TRBV7-9 and TRBJ2-3): DTGVSQNPRHKITKRGQNVTFRCDPISEHNRLYWYRQTLGQGPEFLTYFQNEAQLEKSRLLSDRFSAERPKGSFSTLEIQRTEQGDSAMYLCASSPPGDRTDTQYFGPGTRLTVL.

This clone was picked up one time. V usage is TRBV3-1 (or the pseudogene TRBV3-2) and J usage is TRBJ1-1; no firm D call. This CDR3 spans 13 amino acids. The V end lost 5 bases, the J end lost 1 base, and 8 bases lay between the germline ends. Germline V gene lookup returns CDR1 LGHDT and CDR2 YNNKEL (reference sequence). The CDR3 loop is CASSFSENTEAFF. CDR3 sequence (DNA): TGTGCCAGCAGCTTTTCAGAGAACACTGAAGCTTTCTTT.

The count of this clone is one. The chain employs TRBV5-1 and TRBJ2-5; tentative D call: TRBD1 (6 bases). V was shortened by 2 bases and J by 2 bases, with 16 bases between the two germline ends. The CDR3 spans 16 residues. Germline V gene sequence: CDR1 SGHRS, CDR2 YFSETQ. CDR3 residues: CASSLGAPQGQETQYF. CDR3 in DNA: TGCGCCAGCAGCTTAGGGGCCCCACAGGGACAAGAGACCCAGTACTTC.

The V call is TRBV7-8, the J call TRBJ2-1; TRBD2 agrees at 8 bases. V was clipped by 1 base and J by 8 bases; unmatched bases: 10. There are 16 residues in the CDR3. CDR1 is SGHVS, CDR2 FQNEAQ, per germline. Here the CDR3 reads CASSLVPLGGDYEQFF. The CDR3 DNA reads TGTGCCAGCAGCTTAGTCCCTCTCGGGGGGGACTATGAGCAGTTCTTC. The variable domain in full, with the rest retrieved from reference TRBV7-8 and TRBJ2-1, is GAGVSQSPRYKVAKRGQDVALRCDPISGHVSLFWYQQALGQGPEFLTYFQNEAQLDKSGLPSDRFFAERPEGSVSTLKIQRTQQEDSAVYLCASSLVPLGGDYEQFFGPGTRLTVL.

V gene TRBV7-3 combines with J gene TRBJ2-1; maybe TRBD1 (5 bases). Germline CDR1 and CDR2: SGHTA and FQGTGA. This CDR3 has 15 amino acids. Trimming took 1 base from V and 4 from J, leaving 11 bases between them. CDR3 coding DNA: TGTGCCAGCAGCTTAATGCAGGGTGGATACAATGAGCAGTTCTTC. Protein: CASSLMQGGYNEQFF.

The rearrangement joins TRBV10-3 to TRBJ1-2; TRBD1 is a possible D gene (5 bases). The germline V and J ends were trimmed by 10 bases and 2 bases, with 14 bases remaining between them. The length of the CDR3 is 13 residues. Germline CDR1 reads ENHRY; CDR2 reads SYGVKD. The CDR3 here is CATEDRKNYGYTF. DNA for the CDR3: TGTGCCACAGAAGACAGAAAGAACTATGGCTACACCTTC.

This clone has more than one count but fewer than ten. The chain couples TRBV19 to TRBJ1-1; 7 bases agree with TRBD1. Looked up from germline, CDR1 is LNHDA and CDR2 is SQIVND (reference sequence). The CDR3 runs to 15 residues. J lost 2 bases, V lost 7 bases, and 10 bases had no gene match. CDR3 nucleotides: TGTGCCAGTATATCCCGGGGACAGCTTAACACTGAAGCTTTCTTT. Its translation: CASISRGQLNTEAFF.

V and J are TRBV5-4 and TRBJ2-1; TRBD2 matches 7 bases. Germline values: CDR1 SGHNT, CDR2 YYREEE (reference sequence). Germline trimming cut 3 bases from V and 10 bases from J; bases unmatched to any gene: 7. The CDR3 is 13 residues long. In nucleotides, the CDR3 is TGTGCCAGCAGCTGGCGGGGGAAGGAGGAGCAGTTCTTC. Translating it yields CASSWRGKEEQFF.

The chain joins TRBV10-3 to TRBJ2-5; 13 bases fit TRBD2. Germline-derived CDR1 and CDR2 are ENHRY and SYGVKD. The CDR3 has 19 amino acids. J lost 2 bases, V lost 4 bases, and 13 bases had no gene match. The CDR3 loop reads CAISGAPGLAGTSQETQYF. The DNA of the CDR3 is TGTGCCATCAGTGGGGCGCCGGGACTAGCGGGGACGTCACAAGAGACCCAGTACTTC.

This rearrangement joins TRBV4-1 to TRBJ2-3; no clear D. Germline CDR1 reads MGHRA; CDR2 reads YSYEKL. Trimming stripped 3 bases from V and 4 bases from J, with 17 bases between. The CDR3 extends over 16 amino acids. The CDR3 DNA sequence: TGCGCCAGCAGCCATCCTCCTAGGTTTTTCGCAGATACGCAGTATTTT. Translation gives CASSHPPRFFADTQYF.

Comments on this clone: This CDR3 is missing its conserved last phenylalanine or tryptophan, likely due to a read error. The chain carries TRBV18 and TRBJ1-2; a possible D gene is TRBD1 (6 bases). Germline V gene sequence: CDR1 KGHSH, CDR2 LQKENI. Trimming shortened V by 2 bases and J by 0 bases, and 13 bases separated the two germline ends. The CDR3 contains 16 residues. The CDR3 loop is CASSPVRTEANYGYTL. In nucleotides, the CDR3 is TGTGCCAGCTCACCAGTTAGGACAGAAGCTAACTATGGCTACACCCTC.

This rearrangement joins TRBV5-4 to TRBJ1-6; TRBD1 is a possible D gene (6 bases). Looked up from germline, CDR1 is SGHNT and CDR2 is YYREEE (reference sequence). The CDR3 totals 16 residues. Trimming pared 5 bases from V and 5 bases from J, leaving 17 bases between. This chain's CDR3 is CASRPNAGANNSPLHF. Here the CDR3 DNA reads TGTGCCAGCAGACCTAACGCAGGGGCCAATAATTCACCCCTCCACTTT.